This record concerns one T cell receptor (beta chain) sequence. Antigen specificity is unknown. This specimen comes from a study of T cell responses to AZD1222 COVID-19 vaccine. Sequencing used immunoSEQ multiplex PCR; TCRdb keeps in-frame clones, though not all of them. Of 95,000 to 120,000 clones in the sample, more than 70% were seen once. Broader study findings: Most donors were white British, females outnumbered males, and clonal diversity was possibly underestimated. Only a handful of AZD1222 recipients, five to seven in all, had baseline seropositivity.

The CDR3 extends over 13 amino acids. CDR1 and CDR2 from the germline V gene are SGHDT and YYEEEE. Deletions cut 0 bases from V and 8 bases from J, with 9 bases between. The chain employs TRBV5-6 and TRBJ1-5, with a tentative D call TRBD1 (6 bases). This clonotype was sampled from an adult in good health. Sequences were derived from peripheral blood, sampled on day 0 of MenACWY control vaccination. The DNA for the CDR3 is TGTGCCAGCAGCTTGGACAGGGACAAGCCCCAGCATTTT. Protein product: CASSLDRDKPQHF.